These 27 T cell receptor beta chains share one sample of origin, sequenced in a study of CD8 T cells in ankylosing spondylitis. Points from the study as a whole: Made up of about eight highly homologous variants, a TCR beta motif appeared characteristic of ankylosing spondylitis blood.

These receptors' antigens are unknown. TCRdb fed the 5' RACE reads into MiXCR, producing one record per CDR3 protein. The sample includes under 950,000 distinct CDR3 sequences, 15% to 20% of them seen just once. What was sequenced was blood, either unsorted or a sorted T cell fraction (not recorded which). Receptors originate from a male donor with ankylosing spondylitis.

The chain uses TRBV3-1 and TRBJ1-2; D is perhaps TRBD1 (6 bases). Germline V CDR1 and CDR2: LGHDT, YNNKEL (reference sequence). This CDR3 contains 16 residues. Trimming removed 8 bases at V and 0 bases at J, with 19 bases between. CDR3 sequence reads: CASGSPGQPSNYGYTF. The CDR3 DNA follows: TGTGCCAGCGGATCTCCGGGACAACCTTCTAACTATGGCTACACCTTC.

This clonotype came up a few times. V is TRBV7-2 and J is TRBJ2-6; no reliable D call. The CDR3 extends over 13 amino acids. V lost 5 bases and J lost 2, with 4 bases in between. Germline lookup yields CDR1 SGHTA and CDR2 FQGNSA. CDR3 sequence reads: CASSNPGANVLTF. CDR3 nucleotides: TGTGCCAGCAGCAACCCTGGGGCCAACGTCCTGACTTTC.

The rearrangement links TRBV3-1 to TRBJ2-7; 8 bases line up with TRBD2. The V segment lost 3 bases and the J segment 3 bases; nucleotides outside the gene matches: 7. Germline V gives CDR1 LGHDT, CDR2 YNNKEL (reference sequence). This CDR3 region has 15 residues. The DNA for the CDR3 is TGTGCCAGCAGCCAGACGCGGGAGGTACTCTACGAGCAGTACTTC. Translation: CASSQTREVLYEQYF.

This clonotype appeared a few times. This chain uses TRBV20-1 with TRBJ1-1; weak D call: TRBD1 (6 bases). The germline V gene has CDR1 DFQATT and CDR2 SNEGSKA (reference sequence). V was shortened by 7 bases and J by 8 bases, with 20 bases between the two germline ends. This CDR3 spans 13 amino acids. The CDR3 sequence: CSVGQAGELEAFF. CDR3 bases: TGCAGTGTTGGTCAGGCAGGGGAACTGGAAGCTTTCTTT.

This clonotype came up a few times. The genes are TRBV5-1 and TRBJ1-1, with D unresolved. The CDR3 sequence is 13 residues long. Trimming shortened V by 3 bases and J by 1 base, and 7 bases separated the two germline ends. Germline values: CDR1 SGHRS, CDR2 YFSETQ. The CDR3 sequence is CASSSSQNTEAFF. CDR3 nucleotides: TGCGCCAGCAGCTCAAGCCAGAACACTGAAGCTTTCTTT. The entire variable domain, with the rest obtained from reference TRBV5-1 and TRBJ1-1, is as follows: KAGVTQTPRYLIKTRGQQVTLSCSPISGHRSVSWYQQTPGQGLQFLFEYFSETQRNKGNFPGRFSGRQFSNSRSEMNVSTLELGDSALYLCASSSSQNTEAFFGQGTRLTVV.

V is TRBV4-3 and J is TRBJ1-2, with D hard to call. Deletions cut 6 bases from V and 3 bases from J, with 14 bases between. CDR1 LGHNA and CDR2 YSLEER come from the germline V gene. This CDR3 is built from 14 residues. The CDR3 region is CASRPGGRDYGYTF. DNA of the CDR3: TGCGCCAGCAGGCCCGGCGGGCGCGACTATGGCTACACCTTC.

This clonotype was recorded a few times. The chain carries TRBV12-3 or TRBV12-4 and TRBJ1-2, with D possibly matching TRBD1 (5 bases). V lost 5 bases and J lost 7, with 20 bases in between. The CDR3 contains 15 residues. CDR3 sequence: CASSPQGAGRGGYTF. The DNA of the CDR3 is TGTGCCAGCAGTCCCCAAGGGGCCGGAAGGGGTGGCTACACCTTC.

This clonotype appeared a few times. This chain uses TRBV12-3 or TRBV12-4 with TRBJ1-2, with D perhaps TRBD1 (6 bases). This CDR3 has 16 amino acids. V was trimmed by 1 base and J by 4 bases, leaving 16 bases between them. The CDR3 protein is CASSLGGDRSTYGYTF. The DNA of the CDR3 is TGTGCCAGCAGTTTAGGGGGCGACAGGAGCACCTATGGCTACACCTTC.

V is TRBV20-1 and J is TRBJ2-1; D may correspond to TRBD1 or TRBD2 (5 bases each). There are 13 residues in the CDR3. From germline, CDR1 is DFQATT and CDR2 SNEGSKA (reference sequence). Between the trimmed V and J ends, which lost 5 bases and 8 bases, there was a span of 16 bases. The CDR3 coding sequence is TGCAGTGCTCCCGGTCAGGGAGCGTATGAGCAGTTCTTC. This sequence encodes CSAPGQGAYEQFF.

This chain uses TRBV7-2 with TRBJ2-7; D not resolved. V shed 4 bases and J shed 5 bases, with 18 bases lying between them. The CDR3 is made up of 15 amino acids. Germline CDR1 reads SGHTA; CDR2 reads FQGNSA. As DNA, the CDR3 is TGTGCCAGCAGCTCGCCGTCAGGACGGCGGAACGAGCAGTACTTC. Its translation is CASSSPSGRRNEQYF.

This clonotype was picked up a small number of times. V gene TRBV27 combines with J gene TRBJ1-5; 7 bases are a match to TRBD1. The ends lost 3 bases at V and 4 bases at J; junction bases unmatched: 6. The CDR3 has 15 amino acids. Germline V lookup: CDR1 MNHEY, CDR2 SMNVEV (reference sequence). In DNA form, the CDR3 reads TGTGCCAGCAGTTTGCGAGGGACAGCTAATCAGCCCCAGCATTTT. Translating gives CASSLRGTANQPQHF.

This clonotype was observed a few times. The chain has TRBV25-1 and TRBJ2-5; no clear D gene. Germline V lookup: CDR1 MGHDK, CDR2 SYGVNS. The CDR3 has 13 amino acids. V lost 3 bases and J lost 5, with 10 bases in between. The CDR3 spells CASSDGRAETQYF. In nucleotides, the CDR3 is TGTGCCAGCAGTGATGGGCGAGCGGAGACCCAGTACTTC.

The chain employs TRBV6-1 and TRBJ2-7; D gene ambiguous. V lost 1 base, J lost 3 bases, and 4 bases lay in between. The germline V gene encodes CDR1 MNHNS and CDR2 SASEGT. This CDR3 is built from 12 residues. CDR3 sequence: CASSEGFYEQYF. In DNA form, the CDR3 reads TGTGCCAGCAGTGAAGGTTTCTACGAGCAGTACTTC.

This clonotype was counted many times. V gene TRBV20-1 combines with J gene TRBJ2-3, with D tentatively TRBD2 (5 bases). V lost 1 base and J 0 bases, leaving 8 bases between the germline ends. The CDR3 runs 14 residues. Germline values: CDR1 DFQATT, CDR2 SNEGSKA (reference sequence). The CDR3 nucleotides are TGCAGTGCTAGAGTGGGCGGGAGCACAGATACGCAGTATTTT. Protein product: CSARVGGSTDTQYF.

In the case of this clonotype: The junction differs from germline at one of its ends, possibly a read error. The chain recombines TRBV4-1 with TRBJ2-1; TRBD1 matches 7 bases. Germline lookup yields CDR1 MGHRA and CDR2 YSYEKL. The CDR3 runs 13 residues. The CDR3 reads CASGQDPGGEQFF. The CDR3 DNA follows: TGCGCCAGCGGCCAAGATCCAGGGGGTGAGCAGTTCTTC.

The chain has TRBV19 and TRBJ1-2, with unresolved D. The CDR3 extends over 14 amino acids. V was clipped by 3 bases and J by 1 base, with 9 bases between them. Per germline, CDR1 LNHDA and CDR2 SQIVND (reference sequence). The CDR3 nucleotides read TGTGCCAGTAGTATCGGGAGTCGTAACTATGGCTACACCTTC. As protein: CASSIGSRNYGYTF. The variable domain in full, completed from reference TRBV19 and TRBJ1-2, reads DGGITQSPKYLFRKEGQNVTLSCEQNLNHDAMYWYRQDPGQGLRLIYYSQIVNDFQKGDIAEGYSVSREKKESFPLTVTSAQKNPTAFYLCASSIGSRNYGYTFGSGTRLTVV.

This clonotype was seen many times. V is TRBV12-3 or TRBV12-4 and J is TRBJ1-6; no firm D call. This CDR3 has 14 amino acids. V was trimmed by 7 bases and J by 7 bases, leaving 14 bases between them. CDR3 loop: CASTLPGGNSPLHF. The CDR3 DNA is TGTGCCAGCACCCTTCCCGGCGGAAATTCACCCCTCCACTTT.

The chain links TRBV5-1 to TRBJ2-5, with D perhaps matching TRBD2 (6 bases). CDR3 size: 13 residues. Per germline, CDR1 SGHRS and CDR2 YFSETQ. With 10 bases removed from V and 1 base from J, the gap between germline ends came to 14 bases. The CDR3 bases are TGCGCCTGTTCGCGGGATGTCCAAGAGACCCAGTACTTC. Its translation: CACSRDVQETQYF.

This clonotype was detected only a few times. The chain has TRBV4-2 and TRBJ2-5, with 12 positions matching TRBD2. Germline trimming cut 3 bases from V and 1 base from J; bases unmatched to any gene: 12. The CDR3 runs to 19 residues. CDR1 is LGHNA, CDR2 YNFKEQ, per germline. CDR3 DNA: TGTGCCAGCAGCCACACCCCAGTGGCTAGCGGGGGGGCCCAAGAGACCCAGTACTTC. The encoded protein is CASSHTPVASGGAQETQYF.

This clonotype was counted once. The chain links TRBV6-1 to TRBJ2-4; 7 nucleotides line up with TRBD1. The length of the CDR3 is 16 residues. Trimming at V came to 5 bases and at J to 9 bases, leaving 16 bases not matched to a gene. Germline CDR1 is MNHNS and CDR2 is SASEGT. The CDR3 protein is CASSTTGKTQSGIQYF. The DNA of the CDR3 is TGTGCCAGCAGTACGACAGGGAAAACTCAGTCCGGCATTCAGTACTTC.

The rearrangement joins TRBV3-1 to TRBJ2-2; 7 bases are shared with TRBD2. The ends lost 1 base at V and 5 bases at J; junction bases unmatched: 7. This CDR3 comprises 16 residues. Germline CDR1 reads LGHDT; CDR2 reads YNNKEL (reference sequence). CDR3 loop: CASSQGLARTTGELFF. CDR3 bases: TGTGCCAGCAGCCAAGGACTAGCCCGCACGACCGGGGAGCTGTTTTTT.

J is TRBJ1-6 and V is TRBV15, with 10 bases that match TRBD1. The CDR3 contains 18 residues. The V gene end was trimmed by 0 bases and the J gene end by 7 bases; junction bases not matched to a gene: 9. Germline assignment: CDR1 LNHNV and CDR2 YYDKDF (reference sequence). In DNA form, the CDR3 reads TGTGCCACCAGCAGAGATACCTTCCGGGACAGGGGAAATTCACCCCTCCACTTT. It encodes CATSRDTFRDRGNSPLHF.

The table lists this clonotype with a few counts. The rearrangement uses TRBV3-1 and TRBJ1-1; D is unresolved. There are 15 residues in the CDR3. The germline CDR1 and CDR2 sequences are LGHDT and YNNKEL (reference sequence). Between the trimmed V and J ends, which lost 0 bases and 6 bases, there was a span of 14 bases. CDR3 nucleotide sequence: TGTGCCAGCAGCCAAGATCAGCGAGTTGGCGCTGAAGCTTTCTTT. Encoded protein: CASSQDQRVGAEAFF.

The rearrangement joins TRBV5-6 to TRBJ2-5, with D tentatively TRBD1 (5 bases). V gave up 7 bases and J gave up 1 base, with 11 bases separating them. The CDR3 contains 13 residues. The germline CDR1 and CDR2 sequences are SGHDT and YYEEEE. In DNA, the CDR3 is TGTGCCAGCGCCCCGACAGCCCAAGAGACCCAGTACTTC. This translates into CASAPTAQETQYF.

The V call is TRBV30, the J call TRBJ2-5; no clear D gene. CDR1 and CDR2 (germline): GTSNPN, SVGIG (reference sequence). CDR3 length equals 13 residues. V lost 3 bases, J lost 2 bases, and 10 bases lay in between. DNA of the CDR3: TGTGCCTGGAGCCGACGTGGTCAAGAGACCCAGTACTTC. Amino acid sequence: CAWSRRGQETQYF.

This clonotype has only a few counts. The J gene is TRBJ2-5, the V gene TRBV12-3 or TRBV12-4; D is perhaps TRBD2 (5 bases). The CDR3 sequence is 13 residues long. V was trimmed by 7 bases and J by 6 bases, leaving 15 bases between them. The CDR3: CASMFGLAQTQYF. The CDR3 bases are TGTGCCAGCATGTTTGGGCTAGCACAGACCCAGTACTTC.

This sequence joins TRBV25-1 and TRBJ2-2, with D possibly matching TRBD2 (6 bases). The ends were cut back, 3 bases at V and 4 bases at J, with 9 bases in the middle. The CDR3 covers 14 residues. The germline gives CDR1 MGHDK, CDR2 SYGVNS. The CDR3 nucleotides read TGTGCCAGCAGTGAGCCGGGGGTCACCGGGGAGCTGTTTTTT. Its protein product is CASSEPGVTGELFF.